A single TCR beta chain is shown here with its context. The target antigen is unknown. The entry originates in a study of cytomegalovirus exposure and HLA in healthy donors. General study points: Follow-up analysis seemed to connect common viral pathogens with several of the most significant clusters identified. TCR association rates varied by HLA locus in a later analysis, with DRB1 highest and HLA-C lowest. The only immune exposure information that was available was CMV serostatus.

The PCR made use of 60 Vbeta and 13 Jbeta primers. Sequencing used immunoSEQ multiplex PCR; TCRdb keeps in-frame clones, though not all of them. This sample has roughly 110,000 clones, with 70% to 80% found just once. After removal of 6 bases from V and 6 bases from J, the junction contained 6 bases not matched to a gene. This CDR3 spans 13 amino acids. CDR1 and CDR2 (germline): SQVTM, ANQGSEA. The receptor comes from a human donor in good health. Source material: PBMCs. V is TRBV29-1 and J is TRBJ1-5; 9 bases are a match to TRBD1. The chain's CDR3 is CSVRDRAGQPQHF. The CDR3 nucleotides are TGCAGCGTGAGGGACAGGGCCGGTCAGCCCCAGCATTTT.